These T cell receptor beta chains were read from a single sample in a study of T-cell reconstitution after alpha-beta-depleted transplantation in children. TCRdb passed the PCR reads through MiXCR, listing each CDR3 protein once. The data contain around 600,000 distinct CDR3 sequences, roughly 24% of them singletons. Specimen: PBMCs, mostly from graft donor cells, collected 360 days after TCRalphabeta/CD19-depleted stem cell transplant. These receptors all stem from a boy in the first two years of life who had a stem cell transplant for acute myeloid leukemia, so the T cells may come from the graft donor. Both conserved end residues are part of each CDR3. The order of the fields is J gene, clone size, D gene, V gene, CDR3 protein, CDR3 DNA. A D gene is named only where the DNA matches it firmly. The size field is filled for only some rows; it gives once, few, many or a size class.

j_gene: TRBJ1-1
abundance: many
d_gene: NA
v_gene: TRBV28
CDR3aa: CASSFGTMNTEAFF
CDR3nt: TGTGCCAGCAGTTTCGGGACCATGAACACTGAAGCTTTCTTT

j_gene: TRBJ1-2
abundance: few
d_gene: NA
v_gene: TRBV4-3
CDR3aa: CASSQEGPQFTANYGYTF
CDR3nt: TGCGCCAGCAGCCAAGAGGGCCCACAGTTCACAGCTAACTATGGCTACACCTTC

j_gene: TRBJ2-3
abundance: NA
d_gene: NA
v_gene: TRBV5-6
CDR3aa: CASSWVGDTQYF
CDR3nt: TGTGCCAGCAGCTGGGTGGGGGATACGCAGTATTTT

j_gene: TRBJ2-2
abundance: few
d_gene: NA
v_gene: TRBV7-8
CDR3aa: CASSLEIRRGTGELFF
CDR3nt: TGTGCCAGCAGCTTAGAGATACGGAGGGGAACCGGGGAGCTGTTTTTT

j_gene: TRBJ1-1
abundance: many
d_gene: NA
v_gene: TRBV12-3/TRBV12-4
CDR3aa: CASSSGTRWAFF
CDR3nt: TGTGCCAGCAGTTCCGGGACACGATGGGCTTTCTTT

j_gene: TRBJ1-5
abundance: few
d_gene: TRBD1
v_gene: TRBV4-3
CDR3aa: CASSQVRGQGATSNQPQHF
CDR3nt: TGCGCCAGCAGCCAAGTACGGGGACAGGGGGCTACGTCCAATCAGCCCCAGCATTTT

j_gene: TRBJ2-5
abundance: many
d_gene: TRBD1
v_gene: TRBV28
CDR3aa: CASRSTGTRETQYF
CDR3nt: TGTGCCAGCAGATCGACAGGGACCAGGGAGACCCAGTACTTC

j_gene: TRBJ2-2
abundance: NA
d_gene: NA
v_gene: TRBV12-3/TRBV12-4
CDR3aa: CASSHPRTNTGELFF
CDR3nt: TGTGCCAGCAGTCACCCACGGACGAACACCGGGGAGCTGTTTTTT

j_gene: TRBJ2-3
abundance: many
d_gene: NA
v_gene: TRBV15
CDR3aa: CATSISSPGADTQYF
CDR3nt: TGTGCCACCAGCATTTCTAGTCCCGGCGCAGATACGCAGTATTTT

j_gene: TRBJ2-7
abundance: few
d_gene: TRBD2
v_gene: TRBV13
CDR3aa: CASSLTVNPSGGSHEQYF
CDR3nt: TGTGCCAGCAGCTTGACCGTGAACCCTAGCGGGGGGAGCCACGAGCAGTACTTC

j_gene: TRBJ2-1
abundance: many
d_gene: NA
v_gene: TRBV2
CDR3aa: CASSDWYAGTTPTNEQFF
CDR3nt: TGTGCCAGCAGTGATTGGTATGCCGGGACCACCCCCACCAATGAGCAGTTCTTC

j_gene: TRBJ2-3
abundance: NA
d_gene: TRBD2
v_gene: TRBV20-1
CDR3aa: CSATVLAGRDTQYF
CDR3nt: TGCAGTGCTACCGTACTAGCGGGCCGGGATACGCAGTATTTT

j_gene: TRBJ2-5
abundance: NA
d_gene: TRBD1
v_gene: TRBV20-1
CDR3aa: CSARDPGQRGETQYF
CDR3nt: TGCAGTGCTAGAGATCCGGGACAGAGGGGAGAGACCCAGTACTTC

j_gene: TRBJ2-7
abundance: NA
d_gene: NA
v_gene: TRBV12-3/TRBV12-4
CDR3aa: CASSALDEQYF
CDR3nt: TGTGCCAGCAGTGCCCTGGACGAGCAGTACTTC

j_gene: TRBJ1-2
abundance: many
d_gene: TRBD1
v_gene: TRBV25-1
CDR3aa: CASRATGSGYTF
CDR3nt: TGTGCCAGCAGAGCGACAGGGAGCGGCTACACCTTC

j_gene: TRBJ2-1
abundance: NA
d_gene: TRBD2
v_gene: TRBV18
CDR3aa: CASPGLAGAGEQFF
CDR3nt: TGTGCCAGCCCAGGACTAGCGGGGGCTGGTGAGCAGTTCTTC

j_gene: TRBJ2-5
abundance: NA
d_gene: NA
v_gene: TRBV20-1
CDR3aa: CSARDLGDSSQETQYF
CDR3nt: TGCAGTGCTAGAGATCTGGGGGACTCATCACAAGAGACCCAGTACTTC

j_gene: TRBJ2-3
abundance: NA
d_gene: TRBD2
v_gene: TRBV27
CDR3aa: CASSQGGLAGTDTQYF
CDR3nt: TGTGCCAGCAGTCAGGGGGGACTAGCGGGGACAGATACGCAGTATTTT

j_gene: TRBJ2-5
abundance: many
d_gene: TRBD1
v_gene: TRBV12-3/TRBV12-4
CDR3aa: CASRRLNRGMEETQYF
CDR3nt: TGTGCCAGCAGGCGACTTAACAGGGGAATGGAAGAGACCCAGTACTTC

j_gene: TRBJ2-3
abundance: many
d_gene: NA
v_gene: TRBV29-1
CDR3aa: CSVEAPQGRDTDTQYF
CDR3nt: TGCAGCGTTGAAGCCCCACAGGGGCGGGACACAGATACGCAGTATTTT

j_gene: TRBJ2-2
abundance: many
d_gene: NA
v_gene: TRBV12-3/TRBV12-4
CDR3aa: CASSFGGTGELFF
CDR3nt: TGTGCCAGCAGCTTTGGGGGGACCGGGGAGCTGTTTTTT

j_gene: TRBJ2-5
abundance: few
d_gene: NA
v_gene: TRBV4-3
CDR3aa: CASSQGQGGRQETQYF
CDR3nt: TGCGCCAGCAGCCAAGGACAGGGAGGAAGGCAAGAGACCCAGTACTTC

j_gene: TRBJ2-1
abundance: medium-sized
d_gene: NA
v_gene: TRBV12-3/TRBV12-4
CDR3aa: CASSPGNEQFF
CDR3nt: TGTGCCAGCAGTCCAGGCAATGAGCAGTTCTTC

j_gene: TRBJ2-3
abundance: few
d_gene: TRBD1
v_gene: TRBV29-1
CDR3aa: CSGRQGGFGTDTQYF
CDR3nt: TGCAGCGGACGACAGGGGGGGTTCGGTACAGATACGCAGTATTTT

j_gene: TRBJ1-2
abundance: few
d_gene: NA
v_gene: TRBV7-2
CDR3aa: CASSLSLEQSNGYTF
CDR3nt: TGTGCCAGCAGCTTAAGCTTGGAACAGAGCAATGGCTACACCTTC

j_gene: TRBJ1-2
abundance: many
d_gene: NA
v_gene: TRBV28
CDR3aa: CASSFPGPNYGYTF
CDR3nt: TGTGCCAGCAGTTTCCCGGGACCCAACTATGGCTACACCTTC

j_gene: TRBJ1-1
abundance: few
d_gene: NA
v_gene: TRBV7-2
CDR3aa: CASSLVAPGPNTEAFF
CDR3nt: TGTGCCAGCAGCTTAGTGGCCCCGGGTCCGAACACTGAAGCTTTCTTT

j_gene: TRBJ2-2
abundance: NA
d_gene: TRBD2
v_gene: TRBV20-1
CDR3aa: CSARASGGTGELFF
CDR3nt: TGCAGTGCTCGGGCTAGCGGGGGAACCGGGGAGCTGTTTTTT

j_gene: TRBJ1-6
abundance: many
d_gene: NA
v_gene: TRBV7-8
CDR3aa: CASSLPDNSPLHF
CDR3nt: TGTGCCAGCAGCTTACCCGATAATTCACCCCTCCACTTT

j_gene: TRBJ2-7
abundance: NA
d_gene: NA
v_gene: TRBV18
CDR3aa: CASSPREYEQYF
CDR3nt: TGTGCCAGCTCACCCCGGGAGTACGAGCAGTACTTC

j_gene: TRBJ2-3
abundance: many
d_gene: TRBD2
v_gene: TRBV7-2
CDR3aa: CASSSSLAGGQGDTQYF
CDR3nt: TGTGCCAGCAGCTCGTCACTAGCGGGGGGGCAAGGAGATACGCAGTATTTT

j_gene: TRBJ2-2
abundance: NA
d_gene: NA
v_gene: TRBV7-3
CDR3aa: CASRPDLAYTGELFF
CDR3nt: TGTGCCAGCAGACCGGATCTAGCCTACACCGGGGAGCTGTTTTTT

j_gene: TRBJ2-3
abundance: NA
d_gene: NA
v_gene: TRBV29-1
CDR3aa: CSVEDWAGTGYGTEYF
CDR3nt: TGCAGCGTTGAAGATTGGGCGGGGACCGGTTACGGTACGGAGTATTTT

j_gene: TRBJ2-1
abundance: few
d_gene: TRBD1
v_gene: TRBV5-5
CDR3aa: CASCRTGAYNEQFF
CDR3nt: TGTGCCAGCTGCAGGACAGGGGCCTACAATGAGCAGTTCTTC

j_gene: TRBJ2-4
abundance: NA
d_gene: TRBD2
v_gene: TRBV12-3/TRBV12-4
CDR3aa: CASSPVGGALNIQYF
CDR3nt: TGTGCCAGCAGTCCAGTCGGGGGGGCCTTAAACATTCAGTACTTC

j_gene: TRBJ2-6
abundance: many
d_gene: NA
v_gene: TRBV12-3/TRBV12-4
CDR3aa: CASSLSTSGANVLTF
CDR3nt: TGTGCCAGCAGTTTATCGACCTCTGGGGCCAACGTCCTGACTTTC

j_gene: TRBJ2-7
abundance: many
d_gene: NA
v_gene: TRBV6-1
CDR3aa: CASRDRSQSNEQYF
CDR3nt: TGTGCCAGCAGAGACAGGTCTCAGAGTAACGAGCAGTACTTC

j_gene: TRBJ2-3
abundance: few
d_gene: TRBD2
v_gene: TRBV10-3
CDR3aa: CAISDPSGGSTDTQYF
CDR3nt: TGTGCCATCAGTGACCCTAGCGGGGGGTCGACAGATACGCAGTATTTT

j_gene: TRBJ1-1
abundance: many
d_gene: NA
v_gene: TRBV4-2
CDR3aa: CASSPSQGRRPRNTEAFF
CDR3nt: TGTGCCAGCAGCCCCTCTCAGGGACGTCGGCCAAGGAACACTGAAGCTTTCTTT

j_gene: TRBJ2-7
abundance: NA
d_gene: NA
v_gene: TRBV10-3
CDR3aa: CATIATDSYEQYF
CDR3nt: TGTGCCACCATCGCGACGGACTCCTACGAGCAGTACTTC

j_gene: TRBJ2-1
abundance: few
d_gene: NA
v_gene: TRBV7-2
CDR3aa: CASTKGTISYNEQFF
CDR3nt: TGTGCCAGCACCAAAGGGACAATCTCCTACAATGAGCAGTTCTTC

j_gene: TRBJ1-1
abundance: NA
d_gene: NA
v_gene: TRBV2
CDR3aa: CASKRVSNTEAFF
CDR3nt: TGTGCCAGCAAGAGGGTATCGAACACTGAAGCTTTCTTT

j_gene: TRBJ2-7
abundance: NA
d_gene: TRBD2
v_gene: TRBV10-3
CDR3aa: CATGAGVSYEQYF
CDR3nt: TGTGCCACCGGAGCGGGGGTGTCCTACGAGCAGTACTTC

j_gene: TRBJ1-1
abundance: many
d_gene: NA
v_gene: TRBV10-3
CDR3aa: CAISESMGGYTEAFF
CDR3nt: TGTGCCATCAGTGAGTCCATGGGGGGCTACACTGAAGCTTTCTTT

j_gene: TRBJ2-7
abundance: few
d_gene: TRBD1
v_gene: TRBV20-1
CDR3aa: CSAFRQGAYEQYF
CDR3nt: TGCAGTGCTTTTCGACAGGGGGCTTACGAGCAGTACTTC

j_gene: TRBJ2-3
abundance: NA
d_gene: TRBD2
v_gene: TRBV20-1
CDR3aa: CSARASGGPPDTQYF
CDR3nt: TGCAGTGCTAGAGCTAGCGGGGGTCCCCCAGATACGCAGTATTTT

j_gene: TRBJ2-1
abundance: few
d_gene: NA
v_gene: TRBV12-3/TRBV12-4
CDR3aa: CTSSFSGAYSLPSYNEQFF
CDR3nt: TGTACCAGCAGTTTCTCTGGGGCGTACAGCCTCCCCTCCTACAATGAGCAGTTCTTC

j_gene: TRBJ2-5
abundance: NA
d_gene: TRBD1
v_gene: TRBV11-1
CDR3aa: CASSLDETGGWNPQETQYF
CDR3nt: TGTGCCAGCAGCTTAGATGAAACAGGGGGCTGGAACCCTCAAGAGACCCAGTACTTC

j_gene: TRBJ2-5
abundance: few
d_gene: NA
v_gene: TRBV6-1
CDR3aa: CASRLDRRQETQYF
CDR3nt: TGTGCCAGCAGGCTGGACCGACGGCAAGAGACCCAGTACTTC

j_gene: TRBJ2-6
abundance: NA
d_gene: NA
v_gene: TRBV9
CDR3aa: CASSVQSGHYYSGANVLTF
CDR3nt: TGTGCCAGCAGCGTACAATCGGGACACTATTACTCTGGGGCCAACGTCCTGACTTTC

j_gene: TRBJ2-3
abundance: few
d_gene: TRBD1
v_gene: TRBV4-3
CDR3aa: CASSQRQGPWTDTQYF
CDR3nt: TGCGCCAGCAGCCAGCGACAGGGACCCTGGACAGATACGCAGTATTTT